This T cell receptor beta chain appears in the sequencing data of a study of shared clonotypes between healthy human individuals. Study conclusions and caveats: How much donors shared clonotypes was expected to be affected by sequencing depth.

Ten immunoSEQ deep assay plates were used to sequence the DNA of unsorted PBMCs. The method was immunoSEQ multiplex PCR; TCRdb's version includes in-frame clones alone and lacks a portion of them. The table has over 400,000 clones, over 70% seen once. Every one of the donors was a Caucasian adult that lived in Nashville, Tennessee. The unsorted samples took tens of millions of PBMCs to get genomic DNA. This clone has a single count. Its specificity is unknown. The trim removed 4 bases at V and 5 bases at J, leaving 13 bases unmatched. Germline CDR1 reads MNHNS; CDR2 reads SASEGT. The CDR3 sequence is 17 residues long.

The material sequenced was PBMCs. The sequence was collected from a woman in her thirties or forties in good health. Some clones in this sample may be carry-over from other donors' samples. J is TRBJ2-5 and V is TRBV6-1, with 10 nucleotides matching TRBD2. CDR3 region: CASSGVSPAGGWETQYF. The DNA for the CDR3 is TGTGCCAGCAGTGGAGTCTCACCAGCGGGAGGGTGGGAGACCCAGTACTTC.